This T cell receptor (beta chain) appears in the sequencing data of a study of PD-1 blockade in classical Hodgkin lymphoma. General study findings and limits: Underlying causes for the observed repertoire differences were not defined, possibly disease activity or prior therapy. Newly diagnosed patients were reported to exhibit reduced baseline TCR diversity relative to healthy donors.

The time point: newly diagnosed, previously untreated cHL patient sample. Germline V lookup: CDR1 MNHEY, CDR2 SVGAGI. V was trimmed by 4 bases and J by 4 bases, leaving 19 bases between them. The length of the CDR3 is 16 residues. Data came from immunoSEQ multiplex PCR; TCRdb stores just in-frame clones and leaves some out. The sample carries about 25,000 clones, around 94% recorded once. Regarding this clone: The antigen is not known.

The clonotype was recovered from a human donor with classical Hodgkin lymphoma. The rearrangement uses TRBV6-5 and TRBJ1-1, with D tentatively TRBD1 (5 bases). The sample comprised peripheral blood mononuclear cells (PBMCs). The CDR3 region is CASSSPPGRVGTEAFF. CDR3 in DNA: TGTGCCAGCAGTTCCCCCCCCGGCAGGGTGGGCACTGAAGCTTTCTTT.